This entry features one T cell receptor (beta chain) sequence. The antigen is unknown. J was trimmed by 3 bases and V by 5 bases; bases with no gene match: 9. The length of the CDR3 is 15 residues. Other autoimmune diseases, uncontrolled infections, pregnancy or lactation ruled patients out of participation. Diagnosis relied on clinical symptoms, serum thyroxine, TRAb, thyroid ultrasound and orbital computed tomography. Amplified TCR beta CDR3 regions were obtained using RNA transcripts as template. After a first-round RT-PCR with HTBI primers, a second-round multiplex PCR was run. One entry per CDR3 protein, called by TCRdb with MiXCR from the multiplex PCR reads. The sample includes some 520,000 distinct CDR3 sequences, 13% to 15% of them seen just once. The sample is drawn from a study of Graves' ophthalmopathy and Graves' hyperthyroidism. General study findings and limits: Blood samples also showed most expanded thyroid clonotypes exceeding 0.001 frequency.

Sequencing used blood. This chain links TRBV12-3 or TRBV12-4 with TRBJ2-7; 8 nucleotides align to TRBD2. The sequence was collected from a woman aged 30 to 39 with Graves' ophthalmopathy. CDR3 residues: CASSVGASGFYEQYF. The CDR3 nucleotides read TGTGCCAGCAGTGTAGGGGCTAGCGGGTTCTACGAGCAGTACTTC.